Here is one T cell receptor (beta chain) with its context. Antigen specificity is unknown. These data belong to a study of T-cell memory formation after mild COVID-19. Study findings and constraints: Mostly located in CM and EM were contracting CD4+ clones, with contracting CD8+ clones located in EMRA. Some clones that responded were present in memory (sampled pre-infection), which suggests cross-reactive memory joined. From day 15 to 85, contracting clones were balanced between CD4 and CD8, whereas later expanders leaned toward CD4+.

5'RACE, which relied on constant-segment primers, yielded TCR alpha and TCR beta cDNA libraries carrying sample barcodes and UMIs. In TCRdb, the 5' RACE reads were re-called with MiXCR into one record per CDR3 protein. The repertoire consists of 120,000 or so distinct CDR3 sequences, with about 16% occurring once and the leading ten covering approximately 15%. The specimen sequenced was PBMCs or a T cell subset sorted from them (not recorded which). This sequence originates from an adult woman who had mild COVID-19 (a few samples of this study predate the infection). Cell type and time point are not known.

CDR3 sequence (DNA): TGTGCCAGCGGTGAGGCGCCTGTGGGTGAGCAGTTCTTC. Its protein is CASGEAPVGEQFF. V is TRBV11-3 and J is TRBJ2-1; D is uncertain. V was clipped by 8 bases and J by 9 bases, with 17 bases between them. CDR1 SGHNT and CDR2 YENEEA come from the germline V gene. The CDR3 consists of 13 residues.